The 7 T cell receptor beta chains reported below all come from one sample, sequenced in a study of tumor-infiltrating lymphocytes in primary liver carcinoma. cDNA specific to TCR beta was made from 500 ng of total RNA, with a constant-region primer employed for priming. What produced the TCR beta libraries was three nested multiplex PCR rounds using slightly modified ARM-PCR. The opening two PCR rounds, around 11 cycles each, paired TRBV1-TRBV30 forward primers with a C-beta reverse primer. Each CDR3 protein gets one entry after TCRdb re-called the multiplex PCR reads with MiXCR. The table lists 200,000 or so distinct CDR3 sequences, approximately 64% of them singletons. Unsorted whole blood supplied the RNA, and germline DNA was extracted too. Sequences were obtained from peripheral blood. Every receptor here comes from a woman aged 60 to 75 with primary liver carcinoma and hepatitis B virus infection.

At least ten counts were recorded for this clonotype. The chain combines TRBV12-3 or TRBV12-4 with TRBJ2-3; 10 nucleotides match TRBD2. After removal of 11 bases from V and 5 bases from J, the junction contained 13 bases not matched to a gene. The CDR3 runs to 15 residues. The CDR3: CAQYRLAGEGDTQYF. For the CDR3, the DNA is TGTGCCCAGTATAGGCTAGCGGGAGAAGGAGATACGCAGTATTTT.

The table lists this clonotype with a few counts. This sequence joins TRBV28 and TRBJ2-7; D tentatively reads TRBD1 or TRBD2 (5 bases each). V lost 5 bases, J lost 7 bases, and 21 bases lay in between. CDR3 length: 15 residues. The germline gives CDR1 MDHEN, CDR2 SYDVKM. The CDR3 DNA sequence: TGTGCCAGCAGTCCCCGGGACGGTGAAGTACGGGAGCAGTACTTC. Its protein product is CASSPRDGEVREQYF.

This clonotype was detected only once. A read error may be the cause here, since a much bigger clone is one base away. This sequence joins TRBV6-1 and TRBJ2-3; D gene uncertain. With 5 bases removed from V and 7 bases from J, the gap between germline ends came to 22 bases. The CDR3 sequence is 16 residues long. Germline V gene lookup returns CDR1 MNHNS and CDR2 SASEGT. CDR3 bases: TGTGCCAGCAGTCCCCTGGTGGGCAGCACAGCGAATACGCAGTATTTT. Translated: CASSPLVGSTANTQYF.

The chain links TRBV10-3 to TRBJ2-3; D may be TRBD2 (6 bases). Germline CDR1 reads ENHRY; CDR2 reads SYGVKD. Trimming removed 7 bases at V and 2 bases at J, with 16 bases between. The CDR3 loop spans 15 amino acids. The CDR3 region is CAIKDRDSNTDTQYF. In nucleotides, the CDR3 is TGTGCCATCAAGGACCGGGACTCCAACACAGATACGCAGTATTTT.

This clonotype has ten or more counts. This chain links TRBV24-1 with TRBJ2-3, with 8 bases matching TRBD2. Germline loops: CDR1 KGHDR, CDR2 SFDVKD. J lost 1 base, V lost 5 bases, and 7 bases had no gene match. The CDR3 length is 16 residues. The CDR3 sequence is CATSGAGGGGTDTQYF. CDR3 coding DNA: TGTGCCACCAGTGGGGCGGGAGGAGGAGGCACAGATACGCAGTATTTT.

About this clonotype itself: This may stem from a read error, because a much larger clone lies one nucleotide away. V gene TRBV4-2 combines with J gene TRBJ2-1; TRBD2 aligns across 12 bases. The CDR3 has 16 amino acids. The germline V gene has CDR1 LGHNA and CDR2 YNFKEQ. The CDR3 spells CASRQEASGRASEQFF. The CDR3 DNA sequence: TGTGCCAGCCGCCAAGAAGCTAGCGGGAGGGCCTCTGAGCAGTTCTTC.

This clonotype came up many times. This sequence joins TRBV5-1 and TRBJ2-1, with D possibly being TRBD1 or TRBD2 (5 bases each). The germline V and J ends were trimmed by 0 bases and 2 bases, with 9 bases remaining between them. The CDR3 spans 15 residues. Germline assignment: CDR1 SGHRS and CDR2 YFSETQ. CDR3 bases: TGCGCCAGCAGCTTGGAGGGGACGGCCTACAATGAGCAGTTCTTC. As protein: CASSLEGTAYNEQFF.